The sequence of this T cell receptor beta chain was determined in a study of T cell responses to AZD1222 COVID-19 vaccine. Notes on the study in general: Possibly, clonal diversity was underestimated; donors were largely white British and included more females. Close to half of spike-specific TCRs reportedly recognize unmutated variant regions. Dominant at 160-218 and 743-854, vaccine-associated CD4 TCRs also spanned spike. Recipients of AZD1222 seropositive at baseline numbered only 5 to 7.

A note on this clone: Its antigen is not identified.

Trimming removed 2 bases from V and 2 bases from J, with 9 bases in between. Germline V gene lookup returns CDR1 KGHSH and CDR2 LQKENI. CDR3 length: 14 residues. Method: immunoSEQ multiplex PCR; TCRdb's copy keeps in-frame clones and lacks some. The sample contains roughly 200,000 clones, around 93% of which appear only once. This receptor was taken from an adult who received the MenACWY meningococcal vaccine as a control. The sample consisted of peripheral blood, taken 28 days after the second dose of the MenACWY control vaccine. The J gene is TRBJ1-1, the V gene TRBV18; D is undetermined. The CDR3 sequence is CASSPEQANTEAFF. CDR3 nucleotides: TGTGCCAGCTCACCAGAGCAGGCAAACACTGAAGCTTTCTTT.